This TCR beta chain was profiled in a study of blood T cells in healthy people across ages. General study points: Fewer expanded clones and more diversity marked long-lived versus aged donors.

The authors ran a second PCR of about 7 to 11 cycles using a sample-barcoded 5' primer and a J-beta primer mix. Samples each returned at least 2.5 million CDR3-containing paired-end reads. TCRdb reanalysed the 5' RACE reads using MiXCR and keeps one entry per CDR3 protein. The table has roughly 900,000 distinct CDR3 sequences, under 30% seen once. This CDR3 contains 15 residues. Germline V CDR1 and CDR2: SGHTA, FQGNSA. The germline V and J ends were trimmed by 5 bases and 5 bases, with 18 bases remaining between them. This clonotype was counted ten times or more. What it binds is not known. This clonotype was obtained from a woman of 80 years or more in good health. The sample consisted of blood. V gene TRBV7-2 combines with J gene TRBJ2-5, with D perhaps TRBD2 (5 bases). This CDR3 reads CASSAGSGGWETQYF. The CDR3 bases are TGTGCCAGCAGCGCAGGATCAGGAGGATGGGAGACCCAGTACTTC.